This TCR beta chain is from a study of neurological immune-mediated disorders. Study-wide results and caveats: There were no CDR3 amino acid sequences shared by expanded clones across subjects, a result suggesting private repertoires in all groups.

TCRdb re-called the 5' RACE reads through MiXCR, storing one row per CDR3 protein. The top ten hold roughly 2.2% of the sample, which has some 60,000 distinct CDR3 sequences, about 3.5% seen once. The sample holds many counts of this clonotype. Antigen specificity is unknown. The germline gives CDR1 LNHDA, CDR2 SQIVND (reference sequence). This CDR3 is 16 amino acids long. V was clipped by 9 bases and J by 4 bases; unmatched bases: 15. The chain uses TRBV19 and TRBJ1-1, with 9 bases matching TRBD1. This TCR derives from a woman aged 50 to 65 with multiple sclerosis. The sample was PBMCs. Here the CDR3 DNA reads TGTGCCAGCCGGACAGGGGAGACGGTTCGAGGCACTGAAGCTTTCTTT. Translated: CASRTGETVRGTEAFF.